These 25 T cell receptor beta chains were all obtained from the same sample, sequenced in a study of blood T cell repertoires in COVID-19. The data were produced by immunoSEQ multiplex PCR, yet TCRdb's version contains in-frame clones alone and is incomplete. The sample records about 260,000 clones, 80% to 90% being singletons. The sequenced sample consisted of peripheral blood. These receptors were taken from a woman aged 65 to 85 with COVID-19, enrolled during active disease.

The chain joins TRBV20-1 to TRBJ2-1; tentatively, D is TRBD1 (6 bases). The V end lost 5 bases, the J end lost 8 bases, and 10 bases lay between the germline ends. Germline V gene lookup returns CDR1 DFQATT and CDR2 SNEGSKA (reference sequence). The CDR3 has 11 amino acids. CDR3 amino acids: CSAGRGHEQFF. CDR3 in DNA: TGCAGTGCTGGCAGGGGACATGAGCAGTTCTTC.

This clone was recorded once. V gene TRBV6-5 combines with J gene TRBJ1-5; D is unresolved. CDR1 and CDR2 from the germline V gene are MNHEY and SVGAGI. The ends were cut back, 6 bases at V and 4 bases at J, with 7 bases in the middle. This CDR3 is 12 amino acids long. The CDR3 DNA is TGTGCCAGCAGGGGAGTGAATCAGCCCCAGCATTTT. It yields the protein CASRGVNQPQHF.

This chain connects TRBV5-1 to TRBJ1-4, with 12 bases matching TRBD1. CDR1 is SGHRS, CDR2 YFSETQ, per germline. This CDR3 has 15 residues. With 4 bases clipped from V and 6 bases from J, the junction kept 4 bases outside the gene matches. CDR3 loop: CASSGTGGEDEKLFF. CDR3 bases: TGCGCCAGCAGCGGGACAGGGGGCGAGGATGAAAAACTGTTTTTT.

V usage is TRBV3-1 (or the pseudogene TRBV3-2) and J usage is TRBJ1-2; D unresolved. CDR3 length: 14 residues. In germline, CDR1 is LGHDT, CDR2 YNNKEL (reference sequence). The V end was cut by 5 bases, the J end by 0 bases, with 10 bases between. The CDR3 loop reads CASSFGRTNYGYTF. The CDR3 nucleotides are TGTGCCAGCAGCTTTGGGAGAACTAACTATGGCTACACCTTC.

This chain connects TRBV15 to TRBJ2-1; D perhaps matches TRBD2 (6 bases). The CDR3 runs 13 residues. The V end lost 0 bases, the J end lost 8 bases, and 8 bases lay between the germline ends. Germline V gene lookup returns CDR1 LNHNV and CDR2 YYDKDF (reference sequence). The CDR3 DNA follows: TGTGCCACCAGCAGAGATACGGGGGATGAGCAGTTCTTC. Amino acid sequence: CATSRDTGDEQFF.

This rearrangement joins TRBV19 to TRBJ2-7; 8 nucleotides match TRBD2. Germline CDR1 reads LNHDA; CDR2 reads SQIVND (reference sequence). The CDR3 is 15 residues long. The ends lost 3 bases at V and 1 base at J; junction bases unmatched: 5. CDR3 residues: CASSIGSGTSYEQYF. In nucleotides, the CDR3 is TGTGCCAGTAGTATTGGTAGCGGGACATCCTACGAGCAGTACTTC.

The chain has TRBV7-3 and TRBJ2-1; 9 bases agree with TRBD2. V gave up 5 bases and J gave up 2 bases; unmatched junction bases: 4. The germline gives CDR1 SGHTA, CDR2 FQGTGA. The length of the CDR3 is 15 residues. CDR3 sequence reads: CASSPRLAAYNEQFF. Here the CDR3 DNA reads TGTGCCAGCAGCCCACGACTAGCGGCCTACAATGAGCAGTTCTTC.

The chain uses TRBV10-3 and TRBJ1-5, with no clear D. Germline CDR1 ENHRY, CDR2 SYGVKD. CDR3 length equals 13 residues. Trimming took off 5 bases at V and 0 bases at J, with 5 bases between the two ends. The CDR3 sequence: CAISTYSNQPQHF. As DNA, the CDR3 is TGTGCCATCAGTACTTATAGCAATCAGCCCCAGCATTTT.

CDR3 in amino acids: CASSLSGSRNEQYF. The CDR3, as DNA: TGTGCCAGCAGCTTAAGCGGGAGCCGGAACGAGCAGTACTTC. V gene TRBV7-9 combines with J gene TRBJ2-7, with 8 bases matching TRBD2. After removal of 2 bases from V and 5 bases from J, the junction contained 5 bases not matched to a gene. The length of the CDR3 is 14 residues. From germline, CDR1 is SEHNR and CDR2 FQNEAQ (reference sequence).

V gene TRBV6-5 combines with J gene TRBJ2-7; 9 positions agree with TRBD1. V was clipped by 5 bases and J by 3 bases; unmatched bases: 5. The length of the CDR3 is 14 residues. Germline values: CDR1 MNHEY, CDR2 SVGAGI. CDR3 sequence: CASSNRGPYYEQYF. The CDR3 nucleotides are TGTGCCAGCAGTAACAGGGGGCCTTACTACGAGCAGTACTTC.

This sequence joins TRBV3-1 (or the pseudogene TRBV3-2) and TRBJ1-1; D remains unclear. Trimming took off 6 bases at V and 1 base at J, with 12 bases between the two ends. In germline, CDR1 is LGHDT, CDR2 YNNKEL (reference sequence). The CDR3 contains 14 residues. The chain's CDR3 is CASSQNIPNTEAFF. CDR3 nucleotides: TGTGCCAGCAGTCAAAACATCCCGAACACTGAAGCTTTCTTT.

V usage is TRBV2 and J usage is TRBJ2-7; tentative D call: TRBD1 (6 bases). V shed 2 bases and J shed 4 bases, with 12 bases lying between them. The germline V gene encodes CDR1 SNHLY and CDR2 FYNNEI. The CDR3 extends over 14 amino acids. The CDR3 reads CASSEQGRDYEQYF. The CDR3 DNA reads as TGTGCCAGCAGTGAACAGGGGCGAGATTACGAGCAGTACTTC.

J is TRBJ2-7 and V is TRBV5-4; 7 nucleotides match TRBD1. V was clipped by 4 bases and J by 4 bases; unmatched bases: 8. The CDR3 totals 14 residues. Germline assignment: CDR1 SGHNT and CDR2 YYREEE (reference sequence). The CDR3 protein is CASSMMTGRYEQYF. The CDR3 region has the DNA TGTGCCAGCAGCATGATGACAGGGAGATACGAGCAGTACTTC.

J is TRBJ2-6 and V is TRBV7-3, with D possibly matching TRBD1 (5 bases). Trimming stripped 0 bases from V and 2 bases from J, with 11 bases between. CDR3 size: 17 residues. Per the germline V gene, CDR1 is SGHTA and CDR2 is FQGTGA. The CDR3 DNA sequence: TGTGCCAGCAGCTTAACGAGATCAGGGACTGGGGCCAACGTCCTGACTTTC. Translation gives CASSLTRSGTGANVLTF.

This chain links TRBV5-1 with TRBJ2-1; tentatively, D is TRBD1 (6 bases). The CDR3 contains 17 residues. Per the germline V gene, CDR1 is SGHRS and CDR2 is YFSETQ. V gave up 0 bases and J gave up 2 bases, with 15 bases separating them. CDR3 nucleotides: TGCGCCAGCAGCTTGGGCCCCCGGGACACTCCCTACAATGAGCAGTTCTTC. Protein product: CASSLGPRDTPYNEQFF.

The CDR3 DNA follows: TGTGCCAGCAGCTTGCAGGCTGGCACTGAAGCTTTCTTT. The encoded protein is CASSLQAGTEAFF. This chain links TRBV5-6 with TRBJ1-1; no definite D call. The CDR3 has 13 residues. The V gene's germline CDR1 is SGHDT and CDR2 YYEEEE. V dropped 1 base and J dropped 4 bases, with 8 bases sitting between them.

The genes are TRBV7-3 and TRBJ2-5, with 10 bases fitting TRBD1. CDR3 length: 16 residues. The J segment lost 4 bases and the V segment lost 4 bases, leaving 9 bases of the junction unmatched. In germline, CDR1 is SGHTA, CDR2 FQGTGA. The CDR3 region has the DNA TGTGCCAGCAGCTACGCCGGGACAGGGGTTGCAGAGACCCAGTACTTC. It encodes CASSYAGTGVAETQYF.

The V gene is TRBV4-1, the J gene TRBJ1-4; a weak D match, TRBD1 (6 bases). V was shortened by 3 bases and J by 8 bases, with 16 bases between the two germline ends. Germline CDR1 is MGHRA and CDR2 is YSYEKL. The CDR3 runs to 15 residues. DNA for the CDR3: TGCGCCAGCAGCCACCGGACAGATCTTAAAGAAAAACTGTTTTTT. Encoded protein: CASSHRTDLKEKLFF.

The chain uses TRBV7-6 and TRBJ2-1; 12 bases are a match to TRBD2. J was trimmed by 8 bases and V by 1 base; bases with no gene match: 6. Germline values: CDR1 SGHVS, CDR2 FNYEAQ. CDR3 length equals 16 residues. DNA for the CDR3: TGTGCCAGCAGCTTAGTAGGGACTAGCGGGTGGTATGAGCAGTTCTTC. It translates to CASSLVGTSGWYEQFF.

This chain uses TRBV10-3 with TRBJ1-2; 8 bases agree with TRBD1. The V gene's germline CDR1 is ENHRY and CDR2 SYGVKD. Trimming took 1 base from V and 6 from J; bases not matched to a gene: 4. The CDR3 loop spans 14 amino acids. CDR3 nucleotides: TGTGCCATCAGTGAGTTGCAGGGGGCAAATGGCTACACCTTC. Amino acid sequence: CAISELQGANGYTF.

This clone was detected only once. The gene calls are TRBV5-1 and TRBJ2-7; TRBD2 is a possible D gene (7 bases). The CDR3 totals 15 residues. The ends were cut back, 4 bases at V and 4 bases at J, with 18 bases in the middle. The V gene's germline CDR1 is SGHRS and CDR2 YFSETQ. This chain's CDR3 is CASSAGAGRSYEQYF. In nucleotides, the CDR3 is TGCGCCAGCAGCGCGGGGGCGGGACGATCTTACGAGCAGTACTTC.

The chain is built from TRBV6-5 and TRBJ1-1, with D maybe TRBD1 (6 bases). Between the trimmed V and J ends, which lost 5 bases and 4 bases, there was a span of 11 bases. The CDR3 has 13 amino acids. CDR1 and CDR2 (germline): MNHEY, SVGAGI. The DNA for the CDR3 is TGTGCCAGCAGTAACACAGGGACCACTGAAGCTTTCTTT. Translated: CASSNTGTTEAFF.

V is TRBV7-2 and J is TRBJ1-2, with TRBD1 matching over 8 bases. The CDR3 runs 13 residues. Trimming removed 6 bases from V and 4 bases from J; junction bases left unmatched: 4. In germline, CDR1 is SGHTA, CDR2 FQGNSA. The CDR3 protein is CASRAGGGYGYTF. The CDR3 region has the DNA TGTGCCAGCAGGGCAGGGGGCGGCTATGGCTACACCTTC.

This rearrangement joins TRBV7-2 to TRBJ2-7; 11 nucleotides match TRBD2. This CDR3 is built from 15 residues. The V segment lost 5 bases and the J segment 3 bases; nucleotides outside the gene matches: 6. Germline CDR1 SGHTA, CDR2 FQGNSA. CDR3 DNA: TGTGCCAGCAGCATCACTAGCGGGAGATTCTACGAGCAGTACTTC. Amino acids: CASSITSGRFYEQYF.

The chain has TRBV19 and TRBJ1-2; tentatively, D is TRBD1 (5 bases). CDR1 LNHDA and CDR2 SQIVND come from the germline V gene (reference sequence). This CDR3 is 17 amino acids long. Trimming shortened V by 3 bases and J by 3 bases, and 20 bases separated the two germline ends. CDR3 DNA sequence: TGTGCCAGTAGTATGGCCCGACAGACCAGACAAGACTATGGCTACACCTTC. It codes for CASSMARQTRQDYGYTF. Full variable domain (missing parts from reference TRBV19 and TRBJ1-2): DGGITQSPKYLFRKEGQNVTLSCEQNLNHDAMYWYRQDPGQGLRLIYYSQIVNDFQKGDIAEGYSVSREKKESFPLTVTSAQKNPTAFYLCASSMARQTRQDYGYTFGSGTRLTVV.